This entry is about one T cell receptor beta chain. Its specificity is unknown. The CDR3 sequence is 15 residues long. Trimming took 3 bases from V and 0 from J, leaving 13 bases between them. In germline, CDR1 is DFQATT, CDR2 SNEGSKA (reference sequence). The sample originates from a study of early T cells in non-severe SARS-CoV-2 infection. Study in general: Alpha and beta chains were unpaired, from unsorted whole-blood bulk RNA. Study-wide findings and caveats: Anti-spike CD8 responses were favored by VDJdb matching, which missed private and CD4 specificities.

The protocol attached unique molecular identifiers to individual cDNA molecules. TCRdb processed the 5' RACE reads anew with MiXCR; each CDR3 protein has one entry. The table records fewer than 100,000 distinct CDR3 sequences, roughly a sixth of them present only once. This TCR derives from an adult who was a healthcare worker with PCR-confirmed SARS-CoV-2 infection or an uninfected control (not recorded which). The sequencing sample was made of whole blood. The chain uses TRBV20-1 and TRBJ2-3; the D gene is possibly TRBD2 (6 bases). The CDR3 region has the DNA TGCAGTGCTAGTCGACGCGGGACTAGCACAGATACGCAGTATTTT. Translating gives CSASRRGTSTDTQYF.